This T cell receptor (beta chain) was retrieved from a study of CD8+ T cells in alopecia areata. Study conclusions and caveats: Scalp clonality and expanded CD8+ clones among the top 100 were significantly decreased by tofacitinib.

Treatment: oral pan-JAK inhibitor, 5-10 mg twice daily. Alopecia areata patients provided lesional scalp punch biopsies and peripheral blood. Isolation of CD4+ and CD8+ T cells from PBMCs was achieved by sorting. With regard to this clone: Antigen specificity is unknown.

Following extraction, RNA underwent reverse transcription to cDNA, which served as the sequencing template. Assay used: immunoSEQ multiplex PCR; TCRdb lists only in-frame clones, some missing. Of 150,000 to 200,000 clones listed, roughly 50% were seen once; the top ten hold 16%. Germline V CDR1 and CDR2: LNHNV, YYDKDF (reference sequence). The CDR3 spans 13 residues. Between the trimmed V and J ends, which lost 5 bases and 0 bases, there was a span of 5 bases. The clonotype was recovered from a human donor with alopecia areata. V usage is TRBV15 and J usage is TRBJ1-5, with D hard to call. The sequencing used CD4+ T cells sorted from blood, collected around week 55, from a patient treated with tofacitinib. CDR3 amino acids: CATSVNSNQPQHF. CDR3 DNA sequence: TGTGCCACCAGCGTAAATAGCAATCAGCCCCAGCATTTT.